A selection of T cell receptor beta chains follows, all from one sample in a study of T-cell reconstitution after alpha-beta-depleted transplantation in children. TCRdb passed the PCR reads through MiXCR, listing each CDR3 protein once. In the table there are roughly 340,000 distinct CDR3 sequences, about a sixth of which are singletons. The material was PBMCs, mostly from graft donor cells, obtained 360 days after TCRalphabeta/CD19-depleted stem cell transplant. The receptor source for this set is a male patient aged 2-15 years who had a stem cell transplant for acute lymphoblastic leukemia, so the T cells may come from the graft donor. Both conserved end residues are part of each CDR3. The D gene is left open where the match is weak. Only some rows state a clone size, as once, few, many or a class for expanded clones.

TRBV10-3,-,TRBJ2-1,-,CAIRLAQYNEQFF,TGTGCCATCAGGCTAGCTCAGTACAATGAGCAGTTCTTC
TRBV14,-,TRBJ2-1,-,CASSLFPGKRNNEQFF,TGTGCCAGCAGCCTCTTCCCCGGGAAGAGGAACAATGAGCAGTTCTTC
TRBV10-2,-,TRBJ2-3,-,CASSREWQDTQYF,TGCGCCAGCAGTCGGGAGTGGCAAGATACGCAGTATTTT
TRBV20-1,TRBD2,TRBJ2-7,-,CSARGGGLAGPYEQYF,TGCAGTGCTAGAGGTGGGGGACTAGCGGGACCCTACGAGCAGTACTTC
TRBV29-1,-,TRBJ2-7,-,CSVNIRARYEQYF,TGCAGCGTTAATATCAGGGCCCGCTACGAGCAGTACTTC
TRBV24-1,-,TRBJ2-3,few,CATSDHRESDSTDTQYF,TGTGCCACCAGTGATCACAGGGAATCGGATAGCACAGATACGCAGTATTTT
TRBV12-3/TRBV12-4,-,TRBJ1-5,few,CASSFGDGNQPQHF,TGTGCCAGCAGTTTTGGGGATGGCAATCAGCCCCAGCATTTT
TRBV5-1,-,TRBJ2-1,-,CASSLVSLPLGNEQFF,TGCGCCAGCAGCTTGGTATCACTACCCCTGGGGAATGAGCAGTTCTTC
TRBV12-3/TRBV12-4,-,TRBJ2-2,many,CASSLSWVFTGELFF,TGTGCCAGCAGTTTATCGTGGGTTTTCACCGGGGAGCTGTTTTTT
TRBV11-1,-,TRBJ2-5,many,CASSSLLMEAGFQETQYF,TGTGCCAGCAGCTCTTTACTCATGGAGGCTGGTTTCCAAGAGACCCAGTACTTC
TRBV6-2/TRBV6-3,TRBD1,TRBJ2-1,few,CASSPRGGTGGLWSYNEQFF,TGTGCCAGCAGTCCCCGGGGGGGGACAGGGGGCCTTTGGTCCTACAATGAGCAGTTCTTC
TRBV5-1,-,TRBJ2-1,few,CASSLGRELGNEQFF,TGCGCCAGCAGCTTGGGGCGGGAATTAGGCAATGAGCAGTTCTTC
TRBV28,-,TRBJ2-3,-,CASSLAFAQYF,TGTGCCAGCAGTTTAGCGTTCGCCCAGTATTTT
TRBV20-1,-,TRBJ2-3,-,CSAKKSTDTQYF,TGCAGTGCTAAAAAGAGCACAGATACGCAGTATTTT
TRBV12-3/TRBV12-4,TRBD2,TRBJ2-1,-,CASSPRTSGRGGEQFF,TGTGCCAGCAGTCCCCGGACTAGCGGGAGGGGGGGTGAGCAGTTCTTC
TRBV5-1,TRBD2,TRBJ2-1,-,CAISLYIGGSGYNEQFF,TGCGCCATCAGCTTGTACATTGGCGGGAGCGGTTACAATGAGCAGTTCTTC
TRBV7-8,-,TRBJ1-1,few,CASSPGTLNTEAFF,TGTGCCAGCAGCCCCGGGACTTTGAACACTGAAGCTTTCTTT
TRBV28,TRBD2,TRBJ2-2,-,CASSFTSGGARELFF,TGTGCCAGCAGTTTTACTAGCGGGGGGGCGAGGGAGCTGTTTTTT
TRBV29-1,TRBD2,TRBJ2-1,-,CSVETATGLVINEQFF,TGCAGCGTGGAGACAGCGACGGGACTAGTAATTAATGAGCAGTTCTTC
TRBV20-1,-,TRBJ2-7,-,CSARASAISLKLYEQYF,TGCAGTGCTAGAGCCTCAGCAATATCCCTAAAGTTATACGAGCAGTACTTC
TRBV10-3,-,TRBJ2-3,many,CAITTGPSPEGTQYF,TGTGCCATCACGACGGGACCTAGTCCGGAGGGTACGCAGTATTTT
TRBV4-3,-,TRBJ2-6,few,CASSQLTGTGFSGANVLTF,TGCGCCAGCAGCCAGCTAACAGGGACGGGATTCTCTGGGGCCAACGTCCTGACTTTC
TRBV4-1,-,TRBJ2-1,-,CASSQVGLPSGAEQFF,TGCGCCAGCAGCCAAGTGGGTCTTCCGTCAGGAGCTGAGCAGTTCTTC
TRBV6-1,TRBD1,TRBJ2-7,few,CASSAQPGRPGTGVGTYEQYF,TGTGCCAGCAGTGCCCAGCCAGGTCGTCCCGGGACAGGGGTTGGCACCTACGAGCAGTACTTC
TRBV7-3,TRBD2,TRBJ2-1,-,CASSWASGSEQFF,TGTGCCAGCAGCTGGGCTAGCGGGAGCGAGCAGTTCTTC
TRBV6-2/TRBV6-3,TRBD1,TRBJ2-5,few,CASSYYGPGQGLETQYF,TGTGCCAGCAGTTACTACGGACCGGGACAGGGGTTAGAGACCCAGTACTTC
TRBV20-1,TRBD2,TRBJ2-3,few,CSATPSGVAGGDTQYF,TGCAGTGCTACACCCTCGGGGGTAGCGGGAGGAGATACGCAGTATTTT
TRBV12-3/TRBV12-4,TRBD1,TRBJ2-2,-,CASSLPRQGNGELFF,TGTGCCAGCAGTTTACCCCGACAGGGGAACGGGGAGCTGTTTTTT
TRBV5-1,-,TRBJ2-7,few,CASSLVDSTYYEQYF,TGCGCCAGCAGCCTGGTGGACAGTACCTACTACGAGCAGTACTTC
TRBV12-3/TRBV12-4,TRBD2,TRBJ2-5,many,CASSTSGTPPPETQYF,TGTGCCAGCAGTACTAGCGGCACCCCACCGCCGGAGACCCAGTACTTC
TRBV4-3,-,TRBJ2-2,many,CASSHSRTAPTGELFF,TGCGCCAGCAGCCACTCCAGGACAGCGCCCACCGGGGAGCTGTTTTTT
TRBV12-3/TRBV12-4,-,TRBJ2-2,few,CASSLAGPTNTGELFF,TGTGCCAGCAGTTTAGCCGGCCCCACAAACACCGGGGAGCTGTTTTTT
TRBV7-9,TRBD2,TRBJ2-3,-,CAGRRLAGIGTDTQYF,TGTGCCGGCAGACGTTTAGCGGGAATTGGCACAGATACGCAGTATTTT
TRBV15,-,TRBJ2-1,few,CATSRAWTSEQFF,TGTGCCACCAGCAGAGCCTGGACAAGTGAGCAGTTCTTC
TRBV5-1,TRBD1,TRBJ2-7,-,CASSPSDRVEEYF,TGCGCCAGCAGCCCCTCGGACAGGGTTGAGGAGTACTTC
TRBV5-1,TRBD2,TRBJ2-7,few,CASSLLPSGPTYEQYF,TGCGCCAGCAGCCTCCTTCCTAGCGGCCCAACCTACGAGCAGTACTTC
TRBV7-2,-,TRBJ2-7,-,CASSSVFRSEQYF,TGTGCCAGCAGCTCCGTCTTTCGGTCCGAGCAGTACTTC
TRBV12-3/TRBV12-4,TRBD1,TRBJ2-7,-,CASSLEDRDRSSYEQYF,TGTGCCAGCAGCCTAGAGGACCGGGACAGATCCTCCTACGAGCAGTACTTC
TRBV25-1,-,TRBJ2-7,-,CASRGLGYEQYF,TGTGCCAGCAGGGGCTTAGGTTACGAGCAGTACTTC
TRBV28,-,TRBJ2-2,once,CASSPPTANTGELFF,TGTGCCAGCAGTCCCCCTACTGCAAACACCGGGGAGCTGTTTTTT
TRBV20-1,TRBD1,TRBJ2-7,-,CSASGTGGYEQYF,TGCAGTGCCTCCGGGACAGGGGGCTACGAGCAGTACTTC